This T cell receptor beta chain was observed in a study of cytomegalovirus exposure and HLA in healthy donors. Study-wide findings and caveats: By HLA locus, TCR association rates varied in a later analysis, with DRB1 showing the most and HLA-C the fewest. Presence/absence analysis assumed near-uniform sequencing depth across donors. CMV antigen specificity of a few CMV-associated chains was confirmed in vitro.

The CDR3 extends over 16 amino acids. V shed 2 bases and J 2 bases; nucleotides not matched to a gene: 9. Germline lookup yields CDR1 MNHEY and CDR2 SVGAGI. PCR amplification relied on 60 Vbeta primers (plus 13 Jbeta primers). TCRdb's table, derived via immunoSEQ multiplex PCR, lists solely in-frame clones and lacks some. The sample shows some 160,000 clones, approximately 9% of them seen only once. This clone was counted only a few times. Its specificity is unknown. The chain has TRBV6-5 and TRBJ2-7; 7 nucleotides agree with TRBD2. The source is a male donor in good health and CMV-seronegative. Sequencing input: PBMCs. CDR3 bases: TGTGCCAGCAGTTACGGGATTAGCGGGTCAACCTACGAGCAGTACTTC. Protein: CASSYGISGSTYEQYF.